This entry is about one T cell receptor (beta chain). Its antigen is as yet unknown. The sample is drawn from a study of shared clonotypes between healthy human individuals. Study outcomes and limitations: Across subsets, estimated richness was generally greater for naive than for memory populations.

Germline CDR1 and CDR2: MNHEY and SMNVEV (reference sequence). V was shortened by 0 bases and J by 8 bases, with 19 bases between the two germline ends. CDR3 length: 16 residues. DNA at about 0.2 ug, about 30,000 T cell genomes, went into sorted-subset replicate PCRs. Source study methods: Filtering differed for immunoSEQ, which gave only junction sequences without quality scores. Only in-frame clones appear in the TCRdb table, and some are missing; sequencing was by immunoSEQ multiplex PCR. V and J calls and clone size are those listed in that table; D and trimming were worked out from the DNA. Of fewer than 1.8 million clones in the sample, approximately 98.5% were seen once.

This chain uses TRBV27 with TRBJ1-2; no clear D. The sequenced sample was naive CD4+ T cells sorted from blood. As for subset: CD45RA+ positively selected. The TCR was taken from a man aged 30 to 45 in good health. The CDR3 is CASSLSWRPVVGGYTF. CDR3 coding DNA: TGTGCCAGCAGTTTATCGTGGCGACCGGTAGTAGGGGGCTACACCTTC.